Reported below is one T cell receptor beta chain. This record belongs to a study of blood T cell repertoires in COVID-19. Overall study context: Samples came from the United States, Italy and Spain, spanning acute and convalescent COVID-19. PBMCs, B-cell-depleted T cells, or T cells provided the cDNA or gDNA that made up the material.

Original processing methods: How many nucleated cells were present was estimated from reference gene primer amplification. The method was immunoSEQ multiplex PCR; TCRdb's version includes in-frame clones alone and lacks a portion of them. The DNA gave D and trimming, while V, J and clone size come from that table. The sample has 85,000 to 100,000 clones; roughly 78% are singletons. Germline V gene sequence: CDR1 SEHNR, CDR2 FQNEAQ (reference sequence). Trimming cost V 1 base and J 5 bases; bases outside gene matches: 3. The CDR3 has 15 residues. J is TRBJ2-1 and V is TRBV7-9, with 9 bases fitting TRBD1. The sample was peripheral blood. The source is a woman of 80 years or more with active or convalescent COVID-19. CDR3 sequence (DNA): TGTGCCAGCAGCTTAGGACAGGGGGATCACAATGAGCAGTTCTTC. As protein: CASSLGQGDHNEQFF. Combining the CDR3 with reference TRBV7-9 and TRBJ2-1 gives the whole variable domain DTGVSQNPRHKITKRGQNVTFRCDPISEHNRLYWYRQTLGQGPEFLTYFQNEAQLEKSRLLSDRFSAERPKGSFSTLEIQRTEQGDSAMYLCASSLGQGDHNEQFFGPGTRLTVL.